These 8 T cell receptor beta chains came from one sample sequenced in a study of memory CD4+ T cells and cytomegalovirus serostatus. TCRdb's copy holds only in-frame clones and misses some; the assay was immunoSEQ multiplex PCR. Of about 92,000 clones listed, about 80% were seen once; the top ten hold around 3.6%. Single viable CD3+CD4+CD8-CD45RO+ cells were sorted as the memory CD4+ T cells. The sequencing sample was made of memory CD4+ T cells from blood. The receptors were sampled from an adult in good health and CMV-seropositive.

This clone was seen more than once but under ten times. This chain uses TRBV4-1 with TRBJ1-2; D might be TRBD1 (6 bases). The CDR3 spans 13 residues. Deletions cut 4 bases from V and 5 bases from J, with 11 bases between. From germline, CDR1 is MGHRA and CDR2 YSYEKL. The CDR3, as DNA: TGCGCCAGCAGCCCCTATACAGGGTATGGCTACACCTTC. Translating gives CASSPYTGYGYTF.

The V gene is TRBV27, the J gene TRBJ2-7; D is undetermined. Trimming cost V 1 base and J 7 bases, with 17 bases left between them. CDR1 is MNHEY and CDR2 is SMNVEV in the germline V gene (reference sequence). The CDR3 is 15 amino acids. The CDR3 bases are TGTGCCAGCAGTTTATTCGTTGGCCTGCGGAGAGAGCAGTACTTC. Amino acids: CASSLFVGLRREQYF.

The chain is built from TRBV5-1 and TRBJ2-3; 12 nucleotides agree with TRBD1. Per the germline V gene, CDR1 is SGHRS and CDR2 is YFSETQ. The V and J ends lost 6 bases and 6 bases, in that order; junction bases with no gene match: 5. This CDR3 spans 14 amino acids. The CDR3 nucleotides are TGCGCCAGCAAGCCGGGACAGGGGGCCGATACGCAGTATTTT. Translation gives CASKPGQGADTQYF.

This clone was picked up a small number of times. The rearrangement links TRBV15 to TRBJ1-1; D might be TRBD1 (5 bases). The CDR3 extends over 15 amino acids. Trimming took off 0 bases at V and 4 bases at J, with 12 bases between the two ends. Germline values: CDR1 LNHNV, CDR2 YYDKDF (reference sequence). The CDR3 nucleotides read TGTGCCACCAGCAGAGATCCAGGGCCGGGCACTGAAGCTTTCTTT. Residues: CATSRDPGPGTEAFF.

This clone was seen a handful of times. The chain uses TRBV28 and TRBJ2-6; D perhaps matches TRBD1 (6 bases). Trimming left V 6 bases short and J 2 bases short, with 8 bases between. Germline V gives CDR1 MDHEN, CDR2 SYDVKM. The CDR3 consists of 14 residues. CDR3 residues: CASSRTAGANVLTF. The CDR3 DNA reads as TGTGCCAGCAGCCGGACAGCTGGGGCCAACGTCCTGACTTTC.

V usage is TRBV7-9 and J usage is TRBJ1-2, with a tentative D call TRBD1 (5 bases). The ends were cut back, 4 bases at V and 2 bases at J, with 17 bases in the middle. The germline gives CDR1 SEHNR, CDR2 FQNEAQ (reference sequence). The CDR3 sequence is 16 residues long. This CDR3 is CASSSTGGEQNYGYTF. The CDR3 DNA reads as TGTGCCAGCAGCTCAACAGGTGGGGAACAGAACTATGGCTACACCTTC.

This clone was counted once. This rearrangement joins TRBV2 to TRBJ2-5; TRBD1 agrees at 8 bases. The CDR3 spans 15 residues. V gave up 3 bases and J gave up 5 bases; unmatched junction bases: 8. Per germline, CDR1 SNHLY and CDR2 FYNNEI. CDR3 residues: CASSETGDNVETQYF. CDR3 DNA sequence: TGTGCCAGCAGTGAGACAGGGGATAACGTCGAGACCCAGTACTTC.

This clone showed up just a few times. The chain links TRBV21-1 to TRBJ2-7; TRBD2 is taken as the D call from the table, unchecked against the DNA. TRBV21-1 is a recognized pseudogene. The CDR3 is 16 residues long. The CDR3 loop is CASSKGVTKRSYEQYF. CDR3 DNA: TGTGCCAGCAGCAAAGGTGTAACTAAGCGCTCCTACGAGCAGTACTTC.